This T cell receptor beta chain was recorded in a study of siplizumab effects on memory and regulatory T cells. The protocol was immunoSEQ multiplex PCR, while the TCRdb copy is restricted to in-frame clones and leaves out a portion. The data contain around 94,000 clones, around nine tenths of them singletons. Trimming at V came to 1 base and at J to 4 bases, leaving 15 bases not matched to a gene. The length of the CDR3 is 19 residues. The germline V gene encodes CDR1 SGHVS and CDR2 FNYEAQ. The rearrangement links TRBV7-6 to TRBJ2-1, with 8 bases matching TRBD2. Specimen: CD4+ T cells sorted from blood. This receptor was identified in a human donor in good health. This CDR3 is CASSLGLLLKRENYNEQFF. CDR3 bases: TGTGCCAGCAGCTTAGGGCTACTCCTCAAGCGGGAGAATTACAATGAGCAGTTCTTC.